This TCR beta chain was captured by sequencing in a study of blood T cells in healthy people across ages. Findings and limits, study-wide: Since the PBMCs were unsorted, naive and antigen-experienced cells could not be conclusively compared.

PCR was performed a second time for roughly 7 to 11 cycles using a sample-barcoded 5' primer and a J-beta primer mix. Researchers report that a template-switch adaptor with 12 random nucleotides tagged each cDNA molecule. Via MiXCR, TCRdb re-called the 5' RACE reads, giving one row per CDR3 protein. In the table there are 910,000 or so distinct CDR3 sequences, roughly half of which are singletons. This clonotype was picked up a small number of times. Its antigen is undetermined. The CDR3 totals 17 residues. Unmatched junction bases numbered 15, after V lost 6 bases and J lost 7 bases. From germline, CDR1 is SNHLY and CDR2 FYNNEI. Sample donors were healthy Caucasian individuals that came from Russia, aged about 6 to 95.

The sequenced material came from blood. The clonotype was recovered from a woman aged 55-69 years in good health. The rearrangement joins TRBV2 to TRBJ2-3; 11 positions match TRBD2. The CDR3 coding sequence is TGTGCCAGCAGCGTCCCGACTAGCGGGACCCCTTCTAATACGCAGTATTTT. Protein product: CASSVPTSGTPSNTQYF.